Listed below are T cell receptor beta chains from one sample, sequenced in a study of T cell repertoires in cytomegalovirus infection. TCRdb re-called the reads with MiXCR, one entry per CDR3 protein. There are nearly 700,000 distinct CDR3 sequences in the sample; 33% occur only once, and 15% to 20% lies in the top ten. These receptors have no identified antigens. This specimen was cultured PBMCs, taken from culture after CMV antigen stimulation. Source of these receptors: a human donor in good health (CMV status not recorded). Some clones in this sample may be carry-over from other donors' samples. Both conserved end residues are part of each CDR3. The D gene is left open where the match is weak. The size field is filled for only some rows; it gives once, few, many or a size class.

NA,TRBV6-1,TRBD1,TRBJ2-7,CASDRDSYEQYF,TGTGCCAGCGATCGGGACAGCTACGAGCAGTACTTC
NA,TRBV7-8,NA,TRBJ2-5,CASSLLAGLTFQETQYF,TGTGCCAGCAGCCTTCTGGCGGGGTTAACCTTTCAAGAGACCCAGTACTTC
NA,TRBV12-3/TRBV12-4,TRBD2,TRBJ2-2,CASSFAGGPDGELFF,TGTGCCAGCAGTTTCGCGGGGGGGCCAGACGGGGAGCTGTTTTTT
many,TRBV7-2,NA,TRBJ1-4,CASSWAGEKLFF,TGTGCCAGCAGCTGGGCGGGGGAAAAACTGTTTTTT
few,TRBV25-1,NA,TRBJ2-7,CASSEISGVATYEQYF,TGTGCCAGCAGTGAAATTAGCGGAGTAGCCACCTACGAGCAGTACTTC
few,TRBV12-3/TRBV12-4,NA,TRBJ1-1,CASSFWGSGEAFF,TGTGCCAGCAGTTTTTGGGGGTCGGGTGAAGCTTTCTTT
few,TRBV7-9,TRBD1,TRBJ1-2,CASSDRGLGYGYTF,TGTGCCAGCAGCGACAGGGGACTGGGGTATGGCTACACCTTC
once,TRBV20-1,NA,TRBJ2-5,CSARDPQTQYF,TGCAGTGCTAGAGATCCGCAGACCCAGTACTTC
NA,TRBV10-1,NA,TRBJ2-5,CASSDRVGETQYF,TGCGCCAGCAGTGACAGGGTAGGAGAGACCCAGTACTTC
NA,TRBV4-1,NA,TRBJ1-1,CASSQGLAGAFF,TGTGCCAGCAGCCAAGGGCTTGCGGGAGCTTTCTTT
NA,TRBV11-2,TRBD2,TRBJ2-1,CASSPSTSGRYNEQFF,TGTGCCAGCAGCCCCTCGACTAGCGGGCGCTACAATGAGCAGTTCTTC
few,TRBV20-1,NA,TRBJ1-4,CSAIGPARGEKLFF,TGCAGTGCTATCGGACCGGCACGAGGGGAAAAACTGTTTTTT
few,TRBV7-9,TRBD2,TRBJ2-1,CASTSGLAGELMALNEQFF,TGTGCCAGCACGTCGGGACTAGCGGGAGAATTGATGGCCCTCAATGAGCAGTTCTTC
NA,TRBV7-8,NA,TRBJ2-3,CASSPWGRGTDTQYF,TGTGCCAGCAGCCCGTGGGGAAGGGGGACAGATACGCAGTATTTT
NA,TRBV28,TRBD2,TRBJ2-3,CASSWGGDTQYF,TGTGCCAGCAGTTGGGGGGGGGATACGCAGTATTTT
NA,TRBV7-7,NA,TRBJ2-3,CASSLSLGASDTQYF,TGTGCCAGCAGCTTATCTTTGGGGGCTTCAGATACGCAGTATTTT
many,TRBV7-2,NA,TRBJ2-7,CASSSQAGSYEQYF,TGTGCCAGCAGCTCCCAGGCAGGGTCCTACGAGCAGTACTTC
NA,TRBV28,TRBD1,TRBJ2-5,CASSDRDAALLETQYF,TGTGCCAGCAGTGACAGGGATGCGGCATTATTAGAGACCCAGTACTTC
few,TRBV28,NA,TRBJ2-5,CASSPWPDLETQYF,TGTGCCAGCAGTCCCTGGCCCGATTTGGAGACCCAGTACTTC
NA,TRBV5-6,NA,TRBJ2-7,CASSLVGAPHEQYF,TGTGCCAGCAGCTTGGTGGGAGCTCCCCACGAGCAGTACTTC
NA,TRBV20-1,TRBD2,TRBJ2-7,CGGLAGEGEQYF,TGCGGAGGACTAGCGGGAGAGGGCGAGCAGTACTTC
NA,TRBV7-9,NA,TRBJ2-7,CASSPRTPGDAEQYF,TGTGCCAGCAGCCCCAGGACACCTGGGGACGCCGAGCAGTACTTC
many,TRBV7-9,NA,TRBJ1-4,CASSLMAGIATNEKLFF,TGTGCCAGCAGCTTGATGGCGGGGATAGCAACTAATGAAAAACTGTTTTTT
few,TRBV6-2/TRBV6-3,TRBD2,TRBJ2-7,CASRRLAGGSEQYF,TGTGCCAGCAGAAGACTAGCGGGAGGTTCCGAGCAGTACTTC